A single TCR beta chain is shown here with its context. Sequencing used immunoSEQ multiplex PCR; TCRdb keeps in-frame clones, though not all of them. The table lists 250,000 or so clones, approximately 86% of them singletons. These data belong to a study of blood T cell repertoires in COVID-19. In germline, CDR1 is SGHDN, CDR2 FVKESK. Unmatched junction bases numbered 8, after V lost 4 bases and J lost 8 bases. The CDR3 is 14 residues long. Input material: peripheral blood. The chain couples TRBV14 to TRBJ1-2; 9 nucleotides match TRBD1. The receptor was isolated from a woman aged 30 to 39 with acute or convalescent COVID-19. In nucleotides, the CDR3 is TGTGCCAGCAGCCTTGGGAGGACAGGGGTCGGCTACACCTTC. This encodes CASSLGRTGVGYTF.